A single sample gave rise to the 13 T cell receptor beta chains below, sequenced in a study of blood T cell repertoires in COVID-19. The data were produced by immunoSEQ multiplex PCR, yet TCRdb's version contains in-frame clones alone and is incomplete. The sample lists approximately 150,000 clones; 60% to 85% were seen once. The specimen sequenced was peripheral blood. The receptors here all came from a man in his fifties or sixties with active or convalescent COVID-19.

This chain joins TRBV9 and TRBJ2-7; 8 nucleotides agree with TRBD1. Germline V CDR1 and CDR2: SGDLS, YYNGEE. The trim removed 0 bases at V and 2 bases at J, leaving 1 base unmatched. This CDR3 comprises 14 residues. The CDR3 sequence: CASSVGGQAYEQYF. Here the CDR3 DNA reads TGTGCCAGCAGCGTAGGGGGACAGGCCTACGAGCAGTACTTC.

The V and J genes are TRBV9 and TRBJ1-3; 8 bases line up with TRBD1. V shed 3 bases and J 2 bases; nucleotides not matched to a gene: 4. The V gene's germline CDR1 is SGDLS and CDR2 YYNGEE. The CDR3 loop spans 15 amino acids. The DNA of the CDR3 is TGTGCCAGCAGCGCGACAGGGGATACTGGAAACACCATATATTTT. It encodes CASSATGDTGNTIYF. The full variable domain, in which reference TRBV9 and TRBJ1-3 provide the parts outside the CDR3, is DSGVTQTPKHLITATGQRVTLRCSPRSGDLSVYWYQQSLDQGLQFLIQYYNGEERAKGNILERFSAQQFPDLHSELNLSSLELGDSALYFCASSATGDTGNTIYFGEGSWLTVV.

This chain joins TRBV24-1 and TRBJ2-5, with D unclear. The V end was cut by 4 bases, the J end by 0 bases, with 5 bases between. CDR1 is KGHDR, CDR2 SFDVKD, per germline. CDR3 length equals 13 residues. The CDR3 region has the DNA TGTGCCACCAGTGACCAGTACCAAGAGACCCAGTACTTC. Amino acids: CATSDQYQETQYF.

V and J are TRBV18 and TRBJ1-2, with D possibly TRBD1 on 5 matching bases. Trimming took 2 bases from V and 3 from J, leaving 13 bases between them. Germline CDR1 KGHSH, CDR2 LQKENI. The CDR3 has 15 amino acids. Written as DNA, the CDR3 is TGTGCCAGCTCACCAAGGACATTACGACACTATGGCTACACCTTC. This codes for CASSPRTLRHYGYTF. The full variable domain, its missing parts supplied by reference TRBV18 and TRBJ1-2, is NAGVMQNPRHLVRRRGQEARLRCSPMKGHSHVYWYRQLPEEGLKFMVYLQKENIIDESGMPKERFSAEFPKEGPSILRIQQVVRGDSAAYFCASSPRTLRHYGYTFGSGTRLTVV.

The V gene is TRBV19, the J gene TRBJ1-2; 7 bases match TRBD1. V trimming: 3 bases; J trimming: 8 bases; junction bases outside the gene matches: 9. The CDR3 extends over 14 amino acids. Germline V lookup: CDR1 LNHDA, CDR2 SQIVND (reference sequence). CDR3 protein: CASSISRDSEGYTF. The CDR3 DNA follows: TGTGCCAGTAGTATTAGTCGGGACAGTGAAGGCTACACCTTC.

The V call is TRBV7-7, the J call TRBJ2-7; 14 bases map to TRBD2. V trimming: 3 bases; J trimming: 0 bases; junction bases outside the gene matches: 16. The CDR3 runs 21 residues. The V gene's germline CDR1 is SSHAT and CDR2 FNYEAQ (reference sequence). CDR3 bases: TGTGCCAGCAGCTTGGGACGGGGACTAGCGGGGGTTTCCACAAGCTCCTACGAGCAGTACTTC. Protein sequence: CASSLGRGLAGVSTSSYEQYF.

The V gene is TRBV11-1, the J gene TRBJ2-7, with D possibly being TRBD2 (6 bases). Germline V CDR1 and CDR2: SGHAT, FQDESV (reference sequence). The CDR3 spans 13 residues. The V end lost 6 bases, the J end lost 4 bases, and 13 bases lay between the germline ends. The CDR3 here is CASRDSGDYEQYF. CDR3 sequence (DNA): TGTGCCAGCAGGGATAGCGGAGATTACGAGCAGTACTTC. The whole variable domain, remainder taken from reference TRBV11-1 and TRBJ2-7, is EAEVAQSPRYKITEKSQAVAFWCDPISGHATLYWYRQILGQGPELLVQFQDESVVDDSQLPKDRFSAERLKGVDSTLKIQPAELGDSAMYLCASRDSGDYEQYFGPGTRLTVT.

The chain has TRBV3-1 (or the pseudogene TRBV3-2) and TRBJ2-7, with TRBD2 matching 11 bases. Germline loops: CDR1 LGHDT, CDR2 YNNKEL (reference sequence). Trimming took 4 bases from V and 2 from J; bases not matched to a gene: 7. There are 16 residues in the CDR3. The chain's CDR3 is CASSLRTSGPTYEQYF. Here the CDR3 DNA reads TGTGCCAGCAGCCTTCGGACTAGCGGGCCTACCTACGAGCAGTACTTC.

The rearrangement uses TRBV2 and TRBJ1-2, with D hard to call. V was cut by 2 bases and J by 8 bases, with 15 bases left in between. CDR3 length: 14 residues. Per germline, CDR1 SNHLY and CDR2 FYNNEI. The CDR3: CASSEYPAFGGYTF. Here the CDR3 DNA reads TGTGCCAGCAGTGAATACCCAGCCTTCGGGGGCTACACCTTC.

Only a few counts were recorded for this clone. The rearrangement uses TRBV7-9 and TRBJ2-7; TRBD2 aligns across 7 bases. The germline gives CDR1 SEHNR, CDR2 FQNEAQ (reference sequence). V dropped 1 base and J dropped 2; count of bases not matched to a gene: 8. The length of the CDR3 is 16 residues. CDR3 sequence: CASSLVVAGDTYEQYF. The CDR3 nucleotides read TGTGCCAGCAGCTTAGTTGTAGCGGGCGATACCTACGAGCAGTACTTC.

This sequence joins TRBV4-2 and TRBJ2-7, with D perhaps matching TRBD2 (5 bases). The germline V gene has CDR1 LGHNA and CDR2 YNFKEQ. V was trimmed by 4 bases and J by 0 bases, leaving 13 bases between them. This CDR3 region has 15 residues. As DNA, the CDR3 is TGTGCCAGCAGCCCAATAACTGGGAGCTCCTACGAGCAGTACTTC. Residues: CASSPITGSSYEQYF.

This rearrangement joins TRBV29-1 to TRBJ2-7; 11 positions agree with TRBD2. Germline V gene lookup returns CDR1 SQVTM and CDR2 ANQGSEA. This CDR3 has 13 amino acids. V shed 4 bases and J 6 bases; nucleotides not matched to a gene: 5. The CDR3 sequence is CSVATSGRSEQYF. CDR3 nucleotides: TGCAGCGTTGCTACTAGCGGGAGAAGCGAGCAGTACTTC.

This clone was seen once. The rearrangement uses TRBV5-1 and TRBJ2-5; 9 positions agree with TRBD2. The CDR3 sequence is 14 residues long. V gave up 0 bases and J gave up 5 bases; unmatched junction bases: 2. The germline V gene encodes CDR1 SGHRS and CDR2 YFSETQ. The CDR3, as DNA: TGCGCCAGCAGCTTGGCTGGACTAGCGGAGACCCAGTACTTC. Translating it yields CASSLAGLAETQYF.